This is a list of T cell receptor beta chains from one sample in a study of cytomegalovirus exposure and HLA in healthy donors. The method was immunoSEQ multiplex PCR; TCRdb's version includes in-frame clones alone and lacks a portion of them. The sample contains 90,000 to 150,000 clones, around 73% of which appear only once. The sample consisted of PBMCs. The receptors shown here come from a woman between 40 and 50 years old in good health and CMV-seropositive. Each CDR3 is given without its conserved first and last residue. Fields, in order: V gene, J gene, CDR3 protein.

V: TRBV7-7
J: TRBJ2-7
CDR3: ASSPGTDYEQY

V: TRBV5-1
J: TRBJ1-1
CDR3: ASSFVENTEAF

V: TRBV4-2
J: TRBJ1-2
CDR3: ASSPGQGEYNGYT

V: TRBV7-2
J: TRBJ2-7
CDR3: ASRLTSFGSYEQY

V: TRBV4-3
J: TRBJ1-2
CDR3: ASSQDLRQDGRGYT

V: TRBV6-6
J: TRBJ2-5
CDR3: ASSFERGTQETQY

V: TRBV29-1
J: TRBJ1-1
CDR3: SVTGWDTEAF

V: TRBV4-3
J: TRBJ2-6
CDR3: ASSQGQGHSGANVLT

V: TRBV9
J: TRBJ1-2
CDR3: ASSVDPVGARGYT

V: TRBV25-1
J: TRBJ1-5
CDR3: ASSESLPGGNQPQH

V: TRBV2
J: TRBJ1-1
CDR3: ASGGTGHTEAF

V: TRBV15
J: TRBJ1-1
CDR3: ATSSDRVLNTEAF

V: TRBV18
J: TRBJ1-1
CDR3: ASSPGGGASATEAF

V: TRBV7-2
J: TRBJ1-4
CDR3: ASSQQGTGSAEKLF

V: TRBV2
J: TRBJ1-1
CDR3: ASSGGQQQYSEAF

V: TRBV10-3
J: TRBJ1-2
CDR3: AISESREAANYGYT

V: TRBV14
J: TRBJ1-4
CDR3: ASSQVAGSHEKLF

V: TRBV7-6
J: TRBJ2-7
CDR3: ASSLLGTEIYEQY

V: TRBV4-2
J: TRBJ2-1
CDR3: ASSLSLDYDNEQF

V: TRBV30
J: TRBJ2-4
CDR3: AWRSRTSGGAFLGDIQY

V: TRBV6-6
J: TRBJ1-2
CDR3: ASSYSGEAAGYT

V: TRBV6-5
J: TRBJ1-1
CDR3: ASSYPGLIEAF

V: TRBV30
J: TRBJ2-7
CDR3: ASNRGNESHEQY

V: TRBV5-1
J: TRBJ2-1
CDR3: ASSSGGEYNEQF

V: TRBV10-3
J: TRBJ1-1
CDR3: AISDSVGSTEAF

V: TRBV14
J: TRBJ2-1
CDR3: ASSQLLYNEQF

V: TRBV6-6
J: TRBJ1-1
CDR3: ASSTTRVNTEAF

V: TRBV5-1
J: TRBJ2-2
CDR3: ASSSGDWELF

V: TRBV6-6
J: TRBJ1-6
CDR3: ASTQQGWNSPLH

V: TRBV9
J: TRBJ1-1
CDR3: ASSAPDRLSNTEAF

V: TRBV11-3
J: TRBJ2-7
CDR3: ASSLRSGGPYEQY

V: TRBV5-4
J: TRBJ2-7
CDR3: ASSSGGGDHYHEQY

V: TRBV9
J: TRBJ2-1
CDR3: ASSAGQGLNEQF

V: TRBV2
J: TRBJ1-1
CDR3: ASILYGLNTEAF

V: TRBV4-1
J: TRBJ1-2
CDR3: ASSQEHGWDLTNYGYT

V: TRBV6-1
J: TRBJ1-4
CDR3: ASSEAPGNEKLF

V: TRBV6-1
J: TRBJ2-7
CDR3: ASSVEVFSYEQY

V: TRBV19
J: TRBJ1-1
CDR3: ASIHGLEAF

V: TRBV6-6
J: TRBJ1-2
CDR3: ASRLDRGLHGYT

V: TRBV5-4
J: TRBJ2-7
CDR3: ASSLGLAGEGYEQY

V: TRBV4-3
J: TRBJ1-5
CDR3: ASSQGVGQVSNQPQH

V: TRBV7-9
J: TRBJ1-1
CDR3: ASSLVEGLNTEAF

V: TRBV2
J: TRBJ1-6
CDR3: ASMPGQTNSPLH

V: TRBV6-5
J: TRBJ2-2
CDR3: ASRMDRGTGELF